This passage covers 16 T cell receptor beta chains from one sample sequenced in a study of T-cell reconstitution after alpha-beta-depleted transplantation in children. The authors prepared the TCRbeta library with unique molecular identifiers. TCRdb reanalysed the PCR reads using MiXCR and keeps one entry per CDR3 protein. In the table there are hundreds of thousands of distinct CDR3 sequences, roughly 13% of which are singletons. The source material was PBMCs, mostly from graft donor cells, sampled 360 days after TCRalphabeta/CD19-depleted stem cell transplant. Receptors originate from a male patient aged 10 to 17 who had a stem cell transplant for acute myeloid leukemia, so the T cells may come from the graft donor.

The CDR3 sequence is CASSYSLAGGEGNYNEQFF. The CDR3 region has the DNA TGTGCCAGCAGTTACTCTCTAGCGGGAGGCGAAGGGAACTACAATGAGCAGTTCTTC. The chain recombines TRBV6-2 or TRBV6-3 with TRBJ2-1; 11 positions match TRBD2. The V gene end was trimmed by 0 bases and the J gene end by 3 bases; junction bases not matched to a gene: 10. This CDR3 spans 19 amino acids. Germline V gene data show CDR1 as MNHEY and CDR2 as SVGEGT.

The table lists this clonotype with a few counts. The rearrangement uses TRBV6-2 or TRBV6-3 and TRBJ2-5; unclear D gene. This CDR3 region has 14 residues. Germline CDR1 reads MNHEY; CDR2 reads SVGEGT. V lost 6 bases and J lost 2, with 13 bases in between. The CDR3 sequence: CASSYGPSQETQYF. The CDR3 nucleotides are TGTGCCAGCAGCTACGGGCCATCTCAAGAGACCCAGTACTTC.

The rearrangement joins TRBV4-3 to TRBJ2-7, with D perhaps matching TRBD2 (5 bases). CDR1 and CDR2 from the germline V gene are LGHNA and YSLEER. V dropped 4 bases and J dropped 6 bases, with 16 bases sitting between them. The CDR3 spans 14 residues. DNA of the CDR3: TGCGCCAGCAGCCTCAAGCGGCCCCCCCGCGAGCAGTACTTC. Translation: CASSLKRPPREQYF.

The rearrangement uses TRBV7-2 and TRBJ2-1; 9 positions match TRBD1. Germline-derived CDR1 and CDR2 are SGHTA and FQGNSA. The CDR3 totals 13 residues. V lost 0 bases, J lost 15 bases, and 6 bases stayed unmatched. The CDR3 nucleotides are TGTGCCAGCAGCTTAGCGGGGACAGGGATTCGGTTCTTC. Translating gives CASSLAGTGIRFF.

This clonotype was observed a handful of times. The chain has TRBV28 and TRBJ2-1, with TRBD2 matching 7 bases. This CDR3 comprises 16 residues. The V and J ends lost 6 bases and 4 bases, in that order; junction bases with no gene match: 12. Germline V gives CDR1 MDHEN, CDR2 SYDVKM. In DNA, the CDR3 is TGTGCCAGCAGGCCCTTGAGGGCGGGAGTATACAATGAGCAGTTCTTC. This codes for CASRPLRAGVYNEQFF.

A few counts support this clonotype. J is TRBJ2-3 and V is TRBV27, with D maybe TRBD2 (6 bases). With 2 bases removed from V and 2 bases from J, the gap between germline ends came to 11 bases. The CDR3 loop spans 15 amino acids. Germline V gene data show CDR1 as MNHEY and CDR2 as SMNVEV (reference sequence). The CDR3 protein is CASSLGSGYTDTQYF. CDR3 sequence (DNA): TGTGCCAGCAGTTTAGGTAGCGGTTACACAGATACGCAGTATTTT.

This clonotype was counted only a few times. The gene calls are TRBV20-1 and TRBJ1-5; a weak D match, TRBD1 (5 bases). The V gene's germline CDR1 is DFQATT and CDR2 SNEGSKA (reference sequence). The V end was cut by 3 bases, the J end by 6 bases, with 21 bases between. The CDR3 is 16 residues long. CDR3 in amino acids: CSASPAGGVGGQPQHF. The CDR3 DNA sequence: TGCAGTGCTAGCCCCGCCGGAGGGGTCGGGGGTCAGCCCCAGCATTTT.

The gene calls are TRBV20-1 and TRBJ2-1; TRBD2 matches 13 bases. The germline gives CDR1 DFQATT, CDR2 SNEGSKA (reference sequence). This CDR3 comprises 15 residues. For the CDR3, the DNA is TGCAGCGAGACACGATGGACTAGCGGGAGAAATGAGCAGTTCTTC. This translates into CSETRWTSGRNEQFF.

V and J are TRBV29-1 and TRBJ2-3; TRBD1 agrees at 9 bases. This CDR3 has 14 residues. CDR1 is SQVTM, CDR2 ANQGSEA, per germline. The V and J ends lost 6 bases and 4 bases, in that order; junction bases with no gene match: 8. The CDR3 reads CSVGQGGYADTQYF. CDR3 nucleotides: TGCAGCGTGGGACAGGGAGGATATGCAGATACGCAGTATTTT.

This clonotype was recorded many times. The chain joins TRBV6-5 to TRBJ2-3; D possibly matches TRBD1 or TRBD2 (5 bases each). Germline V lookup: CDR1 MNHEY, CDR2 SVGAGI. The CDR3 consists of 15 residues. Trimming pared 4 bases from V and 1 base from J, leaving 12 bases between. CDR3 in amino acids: CASSWGPGRTDTQYF. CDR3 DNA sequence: TGTGCCAGCAGTTGGGGACCGGGACGCACAGATACGCAGTATTTT.

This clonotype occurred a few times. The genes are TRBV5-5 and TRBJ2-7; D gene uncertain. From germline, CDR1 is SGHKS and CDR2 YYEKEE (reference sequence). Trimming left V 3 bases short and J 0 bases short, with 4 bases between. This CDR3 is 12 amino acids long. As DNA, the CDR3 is TGTGCCAGCAGCTGGCGCTCCTACGAGCAGTACTTC. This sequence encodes CASSWRSYEQYF.

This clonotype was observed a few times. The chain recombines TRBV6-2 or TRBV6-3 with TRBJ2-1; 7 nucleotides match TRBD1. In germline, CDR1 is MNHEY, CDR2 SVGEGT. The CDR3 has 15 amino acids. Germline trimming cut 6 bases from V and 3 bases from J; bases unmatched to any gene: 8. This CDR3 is CASRPGTAFYNEQFF. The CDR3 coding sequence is TGTGCCAGCAGGCCCGGGACAGCCTTCTACAATGAGCAGTTCTTC.

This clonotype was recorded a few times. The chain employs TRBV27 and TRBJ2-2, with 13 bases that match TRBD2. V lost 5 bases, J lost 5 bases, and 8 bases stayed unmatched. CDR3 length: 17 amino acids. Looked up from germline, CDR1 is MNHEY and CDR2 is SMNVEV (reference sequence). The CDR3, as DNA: TGTGCCAGCAGTAAAGGACTAGCGGGAGTAAGGACCGGGGAGCTGTTTTTT. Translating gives CASSKGLAGVRTGELFF.

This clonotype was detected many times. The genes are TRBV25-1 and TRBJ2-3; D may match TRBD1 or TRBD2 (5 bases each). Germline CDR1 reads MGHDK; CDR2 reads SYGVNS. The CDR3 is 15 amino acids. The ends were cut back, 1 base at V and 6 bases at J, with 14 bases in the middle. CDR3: CASSEWPADTDTQYF. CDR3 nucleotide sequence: TGTGCCAGCAGTGAATGGCCAGCGGACACGGATACGCAGTATTTT.

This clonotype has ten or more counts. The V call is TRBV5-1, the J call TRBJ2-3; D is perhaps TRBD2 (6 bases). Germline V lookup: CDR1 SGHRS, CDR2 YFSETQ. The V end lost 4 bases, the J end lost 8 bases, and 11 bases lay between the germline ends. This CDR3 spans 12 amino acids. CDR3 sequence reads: CASSPGLSTQYF. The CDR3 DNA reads TGCGCCAGCAGCCCCGGACTAAGTACGCAGTATTTT. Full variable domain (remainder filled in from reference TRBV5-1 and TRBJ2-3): KAGVTQTPRYLIKTRGQQVTLSCSPISGHRSVSWYQQTPGQGLQFLFEYFSETQRNKGNFPGRFSGRQFSNSRSEMNVSTLELGDSALYLCASSPGLSTQYFGPGTRLTVL.

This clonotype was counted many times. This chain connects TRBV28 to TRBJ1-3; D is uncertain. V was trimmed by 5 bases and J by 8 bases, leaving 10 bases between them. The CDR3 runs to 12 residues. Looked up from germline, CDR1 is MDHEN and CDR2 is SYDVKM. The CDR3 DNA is TGTGCCAGCAGTCAGTTGTTAGACACCATATATTTT. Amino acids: CASSQLLDTIYF.